Shown below are 5 T cell receptor beta chains from a single sample sequenced in a study of T cell responses to AZD1222 COVID-19 vaccine. The data were produced by immunoSEQ multiplex PCR, yet TCRdb's version contains in-frame clones alone and is incomplete. The sample records under 250,000 clones, 93% being singletons. Sequencing was performed on peripheral blood, taken on day 0 of MenACWY control vaccination. Every receptor here comes from an adult in good health.

A single count supports this clone. The chain combines TRBV29-1 with TRBJ1-2, with TRBD1 matching 7 bases. CDR3 length: 13 residues. Germline loops: CDR1 SQVTM, CDR2 ANQGSEA. V was pared by 3 bases and J by 8 bases, with 9 bases of the junction left unmatched. For the CDR3, the DNA is TGCAGCGTTGAGAACAGGGGAAAGTGGGGCTACACCTTC. Translated: CSVENRGKWGYTF.

This chain connects TRBV6-5 to TRBJ1-1; the D is unclear. CDR3 length: 11 amino acids. Germline CDR1 and CDR2: MNHEY and SVGAGI. The germline V and J ends were trimmed by 6 bases and 4 bases, with 6 bases remaining between them. The CDR3 DNA is TGTGCCAGCAGGCCGCGCACTGAAGCTTTCTTT. Protein: CASRPRTEAFF.

The table lists this clone with a count of one. The rearrangement uses TRBV7-2 and TRBJ1-3; 8 nucleotides agree with TRBD1. The CDR3 totals 15 residues. CDR1 is SGHTA, CDR2 FQGNSA, per germline. The trim removed 5 bases at V and 2 bases at J, leaving 5 bases unmatched. The chain's CDR3 is CASSLDRGTGNTIYF. The CDR3 coding sequence is TGTGCCAGCAGCCTCGACAGGGGTACTGGAAACACCATATATTTT. Together with reference TRBV7-2 and TRBJ1-3, the CDR3 gives the full variable domain: GAGVSQSPSNKVTEKGKDVELRCDPISGHTALYWYRQSLGQGLEFLIYFQGNSAPDKSGLPSDRFSAERTGGSVSTLTIQRTQQEDSAVYLCASSLDRGTGNTIYFGEGSWLTVV.

The genes are TRBV19 and TRBJ1-2; no reliable D call. The CDR3 totals 14 residues. V lost 5 bases and J lost 8, with 18 bases in between. Per the germline V gene, CDR1 is LNHDA and CDR2 is SQIVND (reference sequence). The CDR3 reads CASSSLGSSWGYTF. The CDR3 DNA follows: TGTGCCAGTAGTTCACTGGGCTCTTCCTGGGGCTACACCTTC.

The rearrangement joins TRBV6-5 to TRBJ1-2; D ambiguous. The germline gives CDR1 MNHEY, CDR2 SVGAGI. The CDR3 is 13 amino acids. Trimming took off 5 bases at V and 2 bases at J, with 9 bases between the two ends. The CDR3 nucleotides are TGTGCCAGCAGTCTGACGGAAAACTATGGCTACACCTTC. Encoded protein: CASSLTENYGYTF.